A selection of T cell receptor beta chains follows, all from one sample in a study of T cells in Graves' hyperthyroidism and ophthalmopathy. TCRdb re-called the multiplex PCR reads with MiXCR, one entry per CDR3 protein. The table shows about 690,000 distinct CDR3 sequences, with approximately 15% occurring only once. The sample comprised blood. These receptors all stem from a man in his fifties with Graves' hyperthyroidism. CDR3s include the opening cysteine and the closing phenylalanine or tryptophan. A D gene is named only where the DNA matches it firmly. The size entry is marked missing in some rows and otherwise reads once, few, many or a size class.

clone_size: .; v_call: TRBV9; d_call: TRBD1; j_call: TRBJ2-3; cdr3_aa: CASSVGSGTGELDTQYF; cdr3_nt: TGTGCCAGCAGCGTAGGGTCCGGGACAGGGGAACTGGATACGCAGTATTTT
clone_size: .; v_call: TRBV4-3; d_call: .; j_call: TRBJ1-4; cdr3_aa: CASSPPGRGNEKLFF; cdr3_nt: TGCGCCAGCAGCCCGCCGGGACGGGGTAATGAAAAACTGTTTTTT
clone_size: few; v_call: TRBV11-1; d_call: .; j_call: TRBJ1-2; cdr3_aa: CASSSKTLNYGYTF; cdr3_nt: TGTGCCAGCAGCTCGAAGACCCTAAACTATGGCTACACCTTC
clone_size: many; v_call: TRBV20-1; d_call: TRBD2; j_call: TRBJ2-7; cdr3_aa: CSASSGSLYEQYF; cdr3_nt: TGCAGTGCTAGTAGCGGGAGCCTGTACGAGCAGTACTTC
clone_size: .; v_call: TRBV6-1; d_call: TRBD2; j_call: TRBJ2-7; cdr3_aa: CASSDELAGPYEQYF; cdr3_nt: TGTGCCAGCAGCGACGAACTAGCGGGACCCTACGAGCAGTACTTC
clone_size: many; v_call: TRBV28; d_call: .; j_call: TRBJ1-1; cdr3_aa: CASSFRYPEAFF; cdr3_nt: TGTGCCAGCAGTTTCCGTTATCCTGAAGCTTTCTTT
clone_size: many; v_call: TRBV24-1; d_call: .; j_call: TRBJ2-5; cdr3_aa: CATSDSGETQYF; cdr3_nt: TGTGCCACCAGTGATTCCGGCGAGACCCAGTACTTC
clone_size: few; v_call: TRBV4-3; d_call: .; j_call: TRBJ1-1; cdr3_aa: CASSRNYRGNTEAFF; cdr3_nt: TGCGCCAGCAGCCGTAATTACAGAGGCAACACTGAAGCTTTCTTT
clone_size: many; v_call: TRBV9; d_call: TRBD2; j_call: TRBJ2-5; cdr3_aa: CASSAGTSMGQETQYF; cdr3_nt: TGTGCCAGCAGCGCCGGGACTAGCATGGGTCAAGAGACCCAGTACTTC
clone_size: many; v_call: TRBV28; d_call: TRBD1; j_call: TRBJ2-7; cdr3_aa: CASSDQGAIFGEQYF; cdr3_nt: TGTGCCAGCTCAGACCAGGGGGCGATTTTTGGCGAGCAGTACTTC
clone_size: many; v_call: TRBV5-1; d_call: .; j_call: TRBJ2-7; cdr3_aa: CASSLGKLYEQYF; cdr3_nt: TGCGCCAGCAGCTTGGGTAAGCTCTACGAGCAGTACTTC
clone_size: many; v_call: TRBV28; d_call: TRBD1; j_call: TRBJ1-1; cdr3_aa: CASSFQGARTEAFF; cdr3_nt: TGTGCCAGCAGTTTCCAGGGGGCGCGCACTGAAGCTTTCTTT
clone_size: many; v_call: TRBV11-2; d_call: .; j_call: TRBJ2-1; cdr3_aa: CASSLFSRDSYNEQFF; cdr3_nt: TGTGCCAGCAGCTTATTCTCCCGGGACTCCTACAATGAGCAGTTCTTC
clone_size: many; v_call: TRBV7-2; d_call: .; j_call: TRBJ2-5; cdr3_aa: CASSPHNPGHPQYF; cdr3_nt: TGTGCCAGCAGCCCGCATAATCCGGGCCACCCCCAGTACTTC
clone_size: .; v_call: TRBV7-9; d_call: .; j_call: TRBJ2-7; cdr3_aa: CASSLGQDPYEQYF; cdr3_nt: TGTGCCAGCAGCTTAGGACAGGACCCCTACGAGCAGTACTTC
clone_size: .; v_call: TRBV5-1; d_call: .; j_call: TRBJ1-2; cdr3_aa: CASSLDRTVGLYGYTF; cdr3_nt: TGCGCCAGCAGCTTGGACCGGACGGTAGGATTATATGGCTACACCTTC
clone_size: few; v_call: TRBV18; d_call: .; j_call: TRBJ2-7; cdr3_aa: CASSPAISYEQYF; cdr3_nt: TGTGCCAGCTCACCAGCGATCTCCTACGAGCAGTACTTC
clone_size: many; v_call: TRBV18; d_call: .; j_call: TRBJ1-2; cdr3_aa: CASSPTTEYGYTF; cdr3_nt: TGTGCCAGCTCACCAACGACGGAGTATGGCTACACCTTC
clone_size: many; v_call: TRBV6-7; d_call: .; j_call: TRBJ2-1; cdr3_aa: CASSPPSHPAIHNEQFF; cdr3_nt: TGTGCCAGCAGTCCCCCCAGCCACCCCGCTATTCACAATGAGCAGTTCTTC
clone_size: few; v_call: TRBV7-9; d_call: .; j_call: TRBJ2-7; cdr3_aa: CASSPRDNPYEQYF; cdr3_nt: TGTGCCAGCAGCCCGAGGGACAACCCCTACGAGCAGTACTTC
clone_size: .; v_call: TRBV6-1; d_call: .; j_call: TRBJ2-7; cdr3_aa: CASRLEWGRGYEQYF; cdr3_nt: TGTGCCAGCAGACTAGAATGGGGCAGGGGCTACGAGCAGTACTTC
clone_size: .; v_call: TRBV18; d_call: .; j_call: TRBJ2-1; cdr3_aa: CASSPLRLLGYNEQFF; cdr3_nt: TGTGCCAGCTCACCACTGAGACTATTAGGCTACAATGAGCAGTTCTTC
clone_size: .; v_call: TRBV14; d_call: .; j_call: TRBJ2-1; cdr3_aa: CASSHPTGGPPSRQFF; cdr3_nt: TGTGCCAGCAGCCACCCGACCGGGGGGCCCCCGTCCCGGCAGTTCTTC
clone_size: once; v_call: TRBV15; d_call: TRBD2; j_call: TRBJ2-7; cdr3_aa: CATSKTGLAGGGGGGEQYF; cdr3_nt: TGTGCCACCAGTAAGACCGGACTAGCGGGGGGGGGGGGGGGGGGGGAGCAGTACTTC
clone_size: .; v_call: TRBV12-3/TRBV12-4; d_call: TRBD2; j_call: TRBJ2-5; cdr3_aa: CASSLRLADETQYF; cdr3_nt: TGTGCCAGCAGTTTACGTCTAGCGGACGAGACCCAGTACTTC
clone_size: .; v_call: TRBV20-1; d_call: .; j_call: TRBJ2-5; cdr3_aa: CSGLWTQETQYF; cdr3_nt: TGCAGTGGCCTATGGACCCAAGAGACCCAGTACTTC
clone_size: many; v_call: TRBV28; d_call: TRBD2; j_call: TRBJ2-3; cdr3_aa: CASSLREGITDTQYF; cdr3_nt: TGTGCCAGCAGTTTACGGGAGGGAATTACAGATACGCAGTATTTT
clone_size: many; v_call: TRBV2; d_call: .; j_call: TRBJ1-3; cdr3_aa: CASSFRMSSGNTIYF; cdr3_nt: TGTGCCAGCAGTTTCCGGATGAGCTCTGGAAACACCATATATTTT
clone_size: many; v_call: TRBV11-2; d_call: .; j_call: TRBJ1-1; cdr3_aa: CASSSRAGTEAFF; cdr3_nt: TGTGCCAGCAGCTCCAGGGCAGGGACTGAAGCTTTCTTT
clone_size: many; v_call: TRBV28; d_call: .; j_call: TRBJ1-1; cdr3_aa: CASSLWEGSKTEAFF; cdr3_nt: TGTGCCAGCAGTTTATGGGAGGGTAGTAAGACTGAAGCTTTCTTT
clone_size: many; v_call: TRBV27; d_call: .; j_call: TRBJ2-5; cdr3_aa: CASSLGQDYFQETQYF; cdr3_nt: TGTGCCAGCAGCCTCGGACAGGACTACTTCCAAGAGACCCAGTACTTC
clone_size: few; v_call: TRBV6-1; d_call: .; j_call: TRBJ2-2; cdr3_aa: CASSEFGGTGELFF; cdr3_nt: TGTGCCAGCAGTGAATTTGGGGGAACCGGGGAGCTGTTTTTT
clone_size: .; v_call: TRBV28; d_call: TRBD2; j_call: TRBJ2-1; cdr3_aa: CASSPSRWGLAGDYNEQFF; cdr3_nt: TGTGCCAGCAGTCCCTCGAGATGGGGCTTAGCGGGAGACTACAATGAGCAGTTCTTC
clone_size: few; v_call: TRBV10-3; d_call: .; j_call: TRBJ1-5; cdr3_aa: CAIKEGDQPQHF; cdr3_nt: TGTGCCATCAAGGAGGGTGATCAGCCCCAGCATTTT
clone_size: .; v_call: TRBV11-1; d_call: TRBD1; j_call: TRBJ2-1; cdr3_aa: CASSLGRTGSYNEQFF; cdr3_nt: TGTGCCAGCAGCCTGGGGCGGACAGGGTCCTACAATGAGCAGTTCTTC
clone_size: many; v_call: TRBV2; d_call: TRBD1; j_call: TRBJ2-1; cdr3_aa: CASSEQDRVLNEQFF; cdr3_nt: TGTGCCAGCAGTGAACAGGACAGGGTTCTTAATGAGCAGTTCTTC